Listed here are 24 T cell receptor beta chains from one sample, sequenced in a study of shared clonotypes between healthy human individuals. TCRdb's copy holds only in-frame clones and misses some; the assay was immunoSEQ multiplex PCR. The repertoire holds around 1,100,000 clones, with around three quarters as singletons. Sequencing was performed on memory CD4+ T cells from PBMCs. Stated subset: CD45RA-negative fraction. The origin of the receptors is a man younger than 35 in good health. Some clones in this sample may be carry-over from other donors' samples.

The CDR3 protein is CASSSARDITDTQYF. DNA for the CDR3: TGTGCCAGCAGTTCCGCCCGGGACATCACAGATACGCAGTATTTT. The gene calls are TRBV27 and TRBJ2-3; D is perhaps TRBD1 (6 bases). Between the trimmed V and J ends, which lost 4 bases and 2 bases, there was a span of 13 bases. Germline V lookup: CDR1 MNHEY, CDR2 SMNVEV (reference sequence). The CDR3 sequence is 15 residues long.

The genes are TRBV28 and TRBJ2-2; possible D gene TRBD2, 6 bases. The CDR3 is made up of 13 amino acids. The V gene lost 8 bases and the J gene lost 7 bases, with 14 bases spanning the gap. Germline V gene sequence: CDR1 MDHEN, CDR2 SYDVKM. CDR3 DNA: TGTGCCAGCGAGGGACTCGCGGGCGGGGAGCTGTTTTTT. Its protein product is CASEGLAGGELFF. Using reference TRBV28 and TRBJ2-2 for the parts outside the CDR3, the full variable domain is DVKVTQSSRYLVKRTGEKVFLECVQDMDHENMFWYRQDPGLGLRLIYFSYDVKMKEKGDIPEGYSVSREKKERFSLILESASTNQTSMYLCASEGLAGGELFFGEGSRLTVL.

The chain links TRBV5-4 to TRBJ2-3; D gene ambiguous. This CDR3 has 16 residues. V lost 2 bases and J lost 0, with 13 bases in between. Germline lookup yields CDR1 SGHNT and CDR2 YYREEE (reference sequence). CDR3 sequence (DNA): TGTGCCAGCAGCTTCCGACGGAGTCTTAGCACAGATACGCAGTATTTT. This codes for CASSFRRSLSTDTQYF.

The rearrangement joins TRBV25-1 to TRBJ2-1, with 9 bases identical to TRBD2. The CDR3 length is 15 residues. The trim removed 3 bases at V and 8 bases at J, leaving 8 bases unmatched. The germline CDR1 and CDR2 sequences are MGHDK and SYGVNS. CDR3 in amino acids: CASSDLSGRGDEQFF. CDR3 nucleotide sequence: TGTGCCAGCAGTGACCTTAGCGGGAGAGGGGATGAGCAGTTCTTC.

The chain links TRBV6-1 to TRBJ1-1; 9 bases line up with TRBD1. Germline CDR1 reads MNHNS; CDR2 reads SASEGT. CDR3 size: 12 residues. V dropped 6 bases and J dropped 11; count of bases not matched to a gene: 7. CDR3 region: CASRRTGAGAFF. The CDR3 DNA follows: TGTGCCAGCAGGCGGACAGGGGCCGGGGCTTTCTTT.

The chain carries TRBV6-5 and TRBJ1-1; possibly TRBD1 for D (5 bases). Between the trimmed V and J ends, which lost 7 bases and 2 bases, there was a span of 14 bases. This CDR3 has 14 residues. Germline assignment: CDR1 MNHEY and CDR2 SVGAGI. The CDR3 nucleotides are TGTGCCAGCACCTCGCCAGGGATAAACACTGAAGCTTTCTTT. Translated: CASTSPGINTEAFF.

The sample holds a few counts of this clone. V and J are TRBV7-3 and TRBJ2-1, with TRBD2 identical over 8 bases. CDR3 length equals 17 residues. V shed 5 bases and J 1 base; nucleotides not matched to a gene: 10. The germline gives CDR1 SGHTA, CDR2 FQGTGA. The CDR3 sequence: CASSLPERGQSYNEQFF. CDR3 sequence (DNA): TGTGCCAGCAGCCTACCTGAGCGGGGGCAATCCTACAATGAGCAGTTCTTC.

V is TRBV28 and J is TRBJ2-7; 8 bases are a match to TRBD1. The CDR3 loop spans 16 amino acids. V was pared by 5 bases and J by 5 bases, with 14 bases of the junction left unmatched. CDR1 is MDHEN, CDR2 SYDVKM, per germline. CDR3 sequence: CASSTPDRVVGDEQYF. CDR3 nucleotides: TGTGCCAGCAGTACCCCGGACAGGGTAGTTGGCGACGAGCAGTACTTC.

The chain carries TRBV28 and TRBJ1-2; 9 bases match TRBD1. Germline CDR1 reads MDHEN; CDR2 reads SYDVKM. The J segment lost 8 bases and the V segment lost 4 bases, leaving 8 bases of the junction unmatched. CDR3 size: 14 residues. This chain's CDR3 is CASSSGTGTLGYTF. In DNA form, the CDR3 reads TGTGCCAGCAGTTCCGGGACAGGGACCTTAGGCTACACCTTC.

The chain is built from TRBV6-5 and TRBJ2-5, with 8 bases fitting TRBD1. CDR1 is MNHEY and CDR2 is SVGAGI in the germline V gene. V shed 2 bases, J shed 11 bases, and the junction held 7 bases outside the gene matches. The CDR3 length is 13 residues. The DNA for the CDR3 is TGTGCCAGCAGTTACCGGACAGGGTCCGTGCAGTACTTC. This encodes CASSYRTGSVQYF.

CDR3 region: CASSLSGGYEQYF. The CDR3 region has the DNA TGTGCCAGCAGTCTTAGCGGGGGTTACGAGCAGTACTTC. This chain joins TRBV6-6 and TRBJ2-7, with 9 bases fitting TRBD2. V dropped 5 bases and J dropped 4; count of bases not matched to a gene: 3. CDR3 length: 13 residues. CDR1 and CDR2 from the germline V gene are MNHNY and SVGAGI (reference sequence).

J is TRBJ1-2 and V is TRBV19; no definite D call. CDR3 length: 11 residues. CDR1 is LNHDA, CDR2 SQIVND, per germline (reference sequence). The V gene lost 5 bases and the J gene lost 4 bases, with 5 bases spanning the gap. CDR3 protein: CASSHGYGYTF. CDR3 sequence (DNA): TGTGCCAGTAGTCACGGCTATGGCTACACCTTC. Drawing the rest from reference TRBV19 and TRBJ1-2, the complete variable domain is DGGITQSPKYLFRKEGQNVTLSCEQNLNHDAMYWYRQDPGQGLRLIYYSQIVNDFQKGDIAEGYSVSREKKESFPLTVTSAQKNPTAFYLCASSHGYGYTFGSGTRLTVV.

The chain is built from TRBV21-1 and TRBJ1-2. TRBV21-1 is an annotated pseudogene. This CDR3 has 14 residues. This CDR3 reads CASSGAGGGYGYTF. The CDR3 DNA reads TGTGCCAGCAGCGGGGCAGGGGGAGGGTATGGCTACACCTTC.

This chain uses TRBV27 with TRBJ2-1; tentatively, D is TRBD1 (5 bases). The CDR3 runs 14 residues. Germline V lookup: CDR1 MNHEY, CDR2 SMNVEV (reference sequence). V was cut by 2 bases and J by 6 bases, with 11 bases left in between. The DNA for the CDR3 is TGTGCCAGCAGTTTAGACAGAAGGGTCAATGAGCAGTTCTTC. Protein sequence: CASSLDRRVNEQFF.

CDR3 in amino acids: CASSLLWTSGQETQYF. CDR3 nucleotides: TGTGCCAGTAGCCTCCTGTGGACTAGCGGTCAAGAGACCCAGTACTTC. V is TRBV19 and J is TRBJ2-5, with 10 bases lining up with TRBD2. Germline CDR1 LNHDA, CDR2 SQIVND (reference sequence). This CDR3 is 16 amino acids long. With V trimmed by 6 bases and J by 2 bases, 9 bases remained unmatched.

This clone was seen a single time. The chain links TRBV29-1 to TRBJ2-3, with 8 nucleotides matching TRBD2. Trimming took 6 bases from V and 4 from J; bases not matched to a gene: 6. Germline V gene data show CDR1 as SQVTM and CDR2 as ANQGSEA. The CDR3 is 13 amino acids. In nucleotides, the CDR3 is TGCAGCGTAGCGGGAGTAAGTGCAGATACGCAGTATTTT. Amino acid sequence: CSVAGVSADTQYF.

The chain joins TRBV6-5 to TRBJ1-2; D remains ambiguous. This CDR3 contains 12 residues. Trimming left V 8 bases short and J 4 bases short, with 11 bases between. The V gene's germline CDR1 is MNHEY and CDR2 SVGAGI. The CDR3 region is CASFKGVYGYTF. DNA of the CDR3: TGTGCCAGCTTCAAGGGCGTCTATGGCTACACCTTC.

The chain combines TRBV30 with TRBJ1-1; tentative D call: TRBD1 (5 bases). Looked up from germline, CDR1 is GTSNPN and CDR2 is SVGIG (reference sequence). This CDR3 comprises 12 residues. Trimming took 8 bases from V and 8 from J, leaving 18 bases between them. CDR3 bases: TGTGCCCGCTCCAGGGTATTCAGCGAAGCTTTCTTT. Translation: CARSRVFSEAFF.

This chain links TRBV4-1 with TRBJ1-1, with a tentative D call TRBD1 (5 bases). CDR1 MGHRA and CDR2 YSYEKL come from the germline V gene. The CDR3 runs to 15 residues. V was cut by 2 bases and J by 1 base, with 11 bases left in between. The CDR3 protein is CASSQPGTGNTEAFF. CDR3 nucleotides: TGCGCCAGCAGCCAACCCGGGACGGGGAACACTGAAGCTTTCTTT.

This clone was observed a handful of times. The chain links TRBV5-1 to TRBJ2-2; 10 bases map to TRBD1. This CDR3 comprises 15 residues. V lost 5 bases to trimming and J lost 6 bases; unmatched junction nucleotides: 7. Per germline, CDR1 SGHRS and CDR2 YFSETQ. The CDR3 nucleotides are TGCGCCAGCAGTCCTTGGACAGGGGGGGCCGGGGAGCTGTTTTTT. It encodes CASSPWTGGAGELFF.

The chain combines TRBV7-9 with TRBJ1-2, with D possibly TRBD1 on 6 matching bases. Germline values: CDR1 SEHNR, CDR2 FQNEAQ (reference sequence). The CDR3 is 15 amino acids. The ends were cut back, 5 bases at V and 2 bases at J, with 15 bases in the middle. As DNA, the CDR3 is TGTGCCAGCAGCGTATCGACAGGTCGCAACTATGGCTACACCTTC. The encoded protein is CASSVSTGRNYGYTF.

The genes are TRBV9 and TRBJ2-2, with 11 bases matching TRBD2. Germline loops: CDR1 SGDLS, CDR2 YYNGEE. CDR3 length: 16 amino acids. V lost 3 bases and J lost 4; bases outside the gene matches: 5. CDR3 sequence: CASSGSGRVGTGELFF. The CDR3 DNA follows: TGTGCCAGCAGCGGTAGCGGGAGGGTTGGCACCGGGGAGCTGTTTTTT.

This clone was recorded at least ten times. This sample includes further DNA sequences coding for the same CDR3. V and J are TRBV4-3 and TRBJ2-1, with TRBD2 matching 10 bases. This CDR3 contains 16 residues. J gave up 0 bases and V 1 base, and 0 bases lay outside the gene matches. Germline V gene lookup returns CDR1 LGHNA and CDR2 YSLEER. Written as DNA, the CDR3 is TGCGCCAGCAGCCAAGGACTAGCGGGCTCCTACAATGAGCAGTTCTTC. This translates into CASSQGLAGSYNEQFF.

The chain uses TRBV7-6 and TRBJ2-7; D not resolved. CDR1 and CDR2 from the germline V gene are SGHVS and FNYEAQ. The CDR3 has 16 amino acids. V lost 2 bases and J 0 bases, leaving 14 bases between the germline ends. The CDR3 spells CASSLSSRAVSYEQYF. DNA of the CDR3: TGTGCCAGCAGCTTAAGCTCCCGGGCGGTCTCCTACGAGCAGTACTTC. The whole variable domain, remainder taken from reference TRBV7-6 and TRBJ2-7, is GAGVSQSPRYKVTKRGQDVALRCDPISGHVSLYWYRQALGQGPEFLTYFNYEAQQDKSGLPNDRFSAERPEGSISTLTIQRTEQRDSAMYRCASSLSSRAVSYEQYFGPGTRLTVT.